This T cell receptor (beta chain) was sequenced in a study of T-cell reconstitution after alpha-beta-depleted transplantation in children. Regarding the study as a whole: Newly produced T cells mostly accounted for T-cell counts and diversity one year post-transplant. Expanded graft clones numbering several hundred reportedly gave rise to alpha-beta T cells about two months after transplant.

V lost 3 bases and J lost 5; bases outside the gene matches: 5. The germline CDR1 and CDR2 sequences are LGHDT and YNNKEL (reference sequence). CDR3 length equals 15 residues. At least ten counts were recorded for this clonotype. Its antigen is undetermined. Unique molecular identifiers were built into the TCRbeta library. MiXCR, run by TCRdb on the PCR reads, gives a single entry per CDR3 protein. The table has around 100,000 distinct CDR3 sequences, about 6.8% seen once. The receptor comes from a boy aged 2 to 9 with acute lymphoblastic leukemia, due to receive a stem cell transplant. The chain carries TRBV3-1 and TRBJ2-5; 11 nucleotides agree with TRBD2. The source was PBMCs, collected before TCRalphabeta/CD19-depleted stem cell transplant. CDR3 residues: CASSHIRTSGETQYF. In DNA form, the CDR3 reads TGTGCCAGCAGCCATATTAGGACTAGCGGGGAGACCCAGTACTTC.